The present T cell receptor (beta chain) was sequenced within a study of blood T cells in healthy people across ages. Overall study: Capture by template switching was about one barcoded beta molecule per two T cells.

The V end was cut by 6 bases, the J end by 8 bases, with 14 bases between. The CDR3 sequence is 13 residues long. The V gene's germline CDR1 is DFQATT and CDR2 SNEGSKA (reference sequence). The use of a sample-barcoded 5' primer and a J-beta primer mix characterized a second PCR of 7 to 11 cycles. TCRdb itself ran the 5' RACE reads through MiXCR, one entry per CDR3 protein. Seen here are 790,000 or so distinct CDR3 sequences, 56% observed once, and the top ten hold 20% to 30%. The material sequenced was blood. The chain carries TRBV20-1 and TRBJ1-6; a weak D match, TRBD1 (6 bases). This receptor was taken from a man in his forties in good health. CDR3 in amino acids: CSAYTGLDSPLHF. The CDR3, as DNA: TGCAGTGCCTACACAGGGTTGGATTCACCCCTCCACTTT.